This T cell receptor (beta chain) emerged from a study of blood T cell repertoires in COVID-19. Study-level background: Sources were T cells, B-cell-depleted T cells, or PBMCs; the material itself was cDNA or gDNA.

Germline trimming cut 1 base from V and 8 bases from J; bases unmatched to any gene: 5. From germline, CDR1 is LGHDT and CDR2 YNNKEL (reference sequence). This CDR3 spans 15 amino acids. Sequencing was performed with immunoSEQ multiplex PCR; in TCRdb, only in-frame clones are kept and a portion is missing. The sample holds some 200,000 clones, about 86% seen once. The TCR comes from a human donor with acute or convalescent COVID-19. The donor label of this sample is uncertain. The specimen sequenced was peripheral blood. The chain uses TRBV3-1 (or the pseudogene TRBV3-2) and TRBJ1-6; 7 positions agree with TRBD1. The DNA of the CDR3 is TGTGCCAGCAGCCAAGGACAGGGAGTCGATTCACCCCTCCACTTT. Protein product: CASSQGQGVDSPLHF.